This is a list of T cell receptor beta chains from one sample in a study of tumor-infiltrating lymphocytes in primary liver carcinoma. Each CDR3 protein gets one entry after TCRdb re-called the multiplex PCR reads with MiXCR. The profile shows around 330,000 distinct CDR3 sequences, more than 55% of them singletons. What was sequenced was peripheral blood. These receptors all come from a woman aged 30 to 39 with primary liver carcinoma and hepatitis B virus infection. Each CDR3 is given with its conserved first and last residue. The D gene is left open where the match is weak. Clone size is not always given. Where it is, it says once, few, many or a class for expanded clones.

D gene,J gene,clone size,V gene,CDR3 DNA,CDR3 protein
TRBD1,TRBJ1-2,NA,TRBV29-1,TGCAGCGTCAGGGACAGAACTAACTGTGGCTACACCTTC,CSVRDRTNCGYTF
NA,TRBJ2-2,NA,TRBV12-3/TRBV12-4,TGTGCCAGCCGGGAGAGGTTAATCACCGGGGAGCTGTTTTTT,CASRERLITGELFF
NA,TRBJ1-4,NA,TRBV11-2,TGTGCTAGCAGCGCCAGGCACCGAATTGCAACTAATGAAAAACTGTTTTTT,CASSARHRIATNEKLFF
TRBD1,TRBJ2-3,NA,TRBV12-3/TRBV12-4,TGTGCCAGCAGTTTTGGGGACAGGAGCACAGATACGCAGTATTTT,CASSFGDRSTDTQYF
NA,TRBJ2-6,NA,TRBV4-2,TGTGTCAGTAGCCGAGGTCCGTCTGGGGCCAACGTCCTGACTTTC,CVSSRGPSGANVLTF
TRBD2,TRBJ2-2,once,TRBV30,TGTGCCTGGAGTCAATCGCTAGCGGGAATTACCGGGGAGCTGTTTTTT,CAWSQSLAGITGELFF
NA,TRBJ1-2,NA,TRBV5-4,TGTGCCAGCAGCTCCTTTAATAGGGTGACATATGGCTACACCTTC,CASSSFNRVTYGYTF
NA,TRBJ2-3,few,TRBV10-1,TGCGCCAGCAGTGAGTCGATACTAGCACGGGCAGATACGCAGTATTTT,CASSESILARADTQYF
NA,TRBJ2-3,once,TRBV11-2,TGTGCCATCAGTTTAGGTCGCAGGACAGATACGCAGTATTTT,CAISLGRRTDTQYF
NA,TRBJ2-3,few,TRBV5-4,TGTGCCAGCAGTCCTCAGGGGGGGATCTCGCTCACAGATACGCAGTATTTT,CASSPQGGISLTDTQYF
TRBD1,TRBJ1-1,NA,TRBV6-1,TGTGCCAGCAGCTACAGGACAGGGGCCGCCCGAGATGCTTTCTTT,CASSYRTGAARDAFF
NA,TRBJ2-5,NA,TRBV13,TGTGCCAGCAGCTTGGGCAATCTACTCCAAGAGACCCAGTACTTC,CASSLGNLLQETQYF
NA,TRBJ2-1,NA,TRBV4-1,TGCGCCAACAGCCAAGATTTCTACAACGAGCAGTTCTTC,CANSQDFYNEQFF